Listed here are 21 T cell receptor beta chains from one sample, sequenced in a study of T cell repertoires in cytomegalovirus infection. TCRdb reanalysed the reads using MiXCR and keeps one entry per CDR3 protein. Of about 680,000 distinct CDR3 sequences listed, approximately 25% are singletons. The sequenced sample consisted of CD8+ T cells from PBMCs. Receptors were obtained from a human donor in good health (CMV status not recorded). Some clones in this sample may be carry-over from other donors' samples.

This clonotype occurred many times. This chain uses TRBV11-2 with TRBJ2-7; weak D call: TRBD1 (6 bases). V lost 5 bases to trimming and J lost 6 bases, with 11 bases between them. The germline V gene encodes CDR1 SGHAT and CDR2 FQNNGV. The CDR3 contains 12 residues. CDR3 sequence: CASSRTGFEQYV. The CDR3 nucleotides are TGTGCCAGCAGCCGTACAGGGTTCGAGCAGTACGTC.

To note about this clonotype: One junction end does not reproduce the germline sequence, and a read error may be involved. The chain recombines TRBV7-9 with TRBJ2-1; maybe TRBD2 (6 bases). CDR3 length: 13 amino acids. The germline V gene has CDR1 SEHNR and CDR2 FQNEAQ (reference sequence). Written as DNA, the CDR3 is TGTACCAGCAGTCTAGCGAGCTACAATGAGCAGTTCTTC. This codes for CTSSLASYNEQFF.

This clonotype was counted between two and nine times. V usage is TRBV7-9 and J usage is TRBJ1-1, with D unresolved. CDR3 size: 16 residues. Germline CDR1 and CDR2: SEHNR and FQNEAQ (reference sequence). The germline V and J ends were trimmed by 5 bases and 4 bases, with 20 bases remaining between them. The CDR3 loop is CASSGSYMGSGTEAFF. In DNA form, the CDR3 reads TGTGCCAGCAGCGGATCGTATATGGGATCAGGCACTGAAGCTTTCTTT. Using reference TRBV7-9 and TRBJ1-1 for the parts outside the CDR3, the full variable domain is DTGVSQNPRHKITKRGQNVTFRCDPISEHNRLYWYRQTLGQGPEFLTYFQNEAQLEKSRLLSDRFSAERPKGSFSTLEIQRTEQGDSAMYLCASSGSYMGSGTEAFFGQGTRLTVV.

This clonotype has a count of ten or more. The chain combines TRBV7-9 with TRBJ2-2; D is perhaps TRBD2 (6 bases). V was trimmed by 0 bases and J by 5 bases, leaving 16 bases between them. Germline loops: CDR1 SEHNR, CDR2 FQNEAQ (reference sequence). There are 17 residues in the CDR3. CDR3: CASSLASGGARTGELFF. The CDR3 DNA reads as TGTGCCAGCAGCTTAGCCTCGGGCGGGGCGCGGACCGGGGAGCTGTTTTTT.

The sample holds many counts of this clonotype. The chain employs TRBV19 and TRBJ1-1; D unclear. V lost 5 bases to trimming and J lost 3 bases, with 16 bases between them. CDR1 and CDR2 from the germline V gene are LNHDA and SQIVND (reference sequence). This CDR3 is 15 amino acids long. The CDR3 bases are TGTGCCAGTAGTGGACTGGACTTCATGGACACTGAAGCTTTCTTT. It translates to CASSGLDFMDTEAFF.

The chain combines TRBV5-6 with TRBJ2-7, with 8 bases aligning to TRBD1. CDR1 is SGHDT and CDR2 is YYEEEE in the germline V gene. The CDR3 totals 16 residues. V shed 2 bases and J 4 bases; nucleotides not matched to a gene: 11. CDR3 bases: TGTGCCAGCAGCTTCTCCCGGACAGGGCGTCGATACGAGCAGTACTTC. Translation gives CASSFSRTGRRYEQYF. Based on the CDR3 plus reference TRBV5-6 and TRBJ2-7, the full variable domain is DAGVTQSPTHLIKTRGQQVTLRCSPKSGHDTVSWYQQALGQGPQFIFQYYEEEERQRGNFPDRFSGHQFPNYSSELNVNALLLGDSALYLCASSFSRTGRRYEQYFGPGTRLTVT.

This clonotype turned up a few times. The rearrangement joins TRBV19 to TRBJ1-5, with TRBD1 identical over 8 bases. V gave up 6 bases and J gave up 1 base; unmatched junction bases: 8. The CDR3 sequence is 16 residues long. The germline V gene has CDR1 LNHDA and CDR2 SQIVND (reference sequence). CDR3 residues: CASRSNGQGSNQPQHF. The CDR3, as DNA: TGTGCCAGTAGATCGAACGGACAGGGAAGCAATCAGCCCCAGCATTTT.

This chain connects TRBV11-3 to TRBJ2-1, with TRBD1 identical over 12 bases. The CDR3 has 15 amino acids. Germline-derived CDR1 and CDR2 are SGHNT and YENEEA. With 5 bases clipped from V and 7 bases from J, the junction kept 6 bases outside the gene matches. The CDR3 protein is CASSPGQGAWNEQFF. DNA for the CDR3: TGTGCCAGCAGCCCGGGACAGGGGGCTTGGAATGAGCAGTTCTTC.

V is TRBV28 and J is TRBJ2-5; D not certain. With 5 bases removed from V and 4 bases from J, the gap between germline ends came to 14 bases. Looked up from germline, CDR1 is MDHEN and CDR2 is SYDVKM. There are 14 residues in the CDR3. CDR3 sequence: CASSPLFGSETQYF. The CDR3 DNA follows: TGTGCCAGCAGTCCCCTCTTCGGGTCAGAGACCCAGTACTTC.

The chain joins TRBV20-1 to TRBJ1-1; D is undetermined. The CDR3 is made up of 14 amino acids. Trimming left V 2 bases short and J 5 bases short, with 15 bases between. Germline lookup yields CDR1 DFQATT and CDR2 SNEGSKA (reference sequence). The CDR3 protein is CSARQHLGWTEAFF. The DNA for the CDR3 is TGCAGTGCTAGACAGCATTTGGGTTGGACTGAAGCTTTCTTT.

This clonotype came up many times. V gene TRBV7-6 combines with J gene TRBJ1-1; 10 bases map to TRBD1. The CDR3 runs 15 residues. The V and J ends lost 5 bases and 0 bases, in that order; junction bases with no gene match: 3. Germline CDR1 SGHVS, CDR2 FNYEAQ. CDR3 nucleotides: TGTGCCAGCAGCCCCGGGACAGGGGTGAACACTGAAGCTTTCTTT. Amino acid sequence: CASSPGTGVNTEAFF.

The chain combines TRBV20-1 with TRBJ2-1; maybe TRBD2 (5 bases). Per germline, CDR1 DFQATT and CDR2 SNEGSKA (reference sequence). The CDR3 length is 13 residues. V lost 8 bases and J lost 4, with 15 bases in between. CDR3 sequence reads: CSISGLTYNEQFF. CDR3 in DNA: TGCAGTATCTCTGGACTTACATACAATGAGCAGTTCTTC.

The V call is TRBV2, the J call TRBJ2-2; D might be TRBD2 (5 bases). Germline CDR1 reads SNHLY; CDR2 reads FYNNEI. This CDR3 comprises 14 residues. V was clipped by 7 bases and J by 6 bases, with 15 bases between them. CDR3 bases: TGTGCCAGCAACGAACTAGTCGTGGCCGGGGAGCTGTTTTTT. It is translated as CASNELVVAGELFF.

This clonotype was recorded many times. This chain links TRBV7-9 with TRBJ2-5, with 7 bases matching TRBD2. Germline V CDR1 and CDR2: SEHNR, FQNEAQ (reference sequence). CDR3 size: 13 residues. The V gene end was trimmed by 2 bases and the J gene end by 5 bases; junction bases not matched to a gene: 2. DNA for the CDR3: TGTGCCAGCAGCTTATCACTAGCGGAGACCCAGTACTTC. It translates to CASSLSLAETQYF.

This clonotype was detected a few times. The chain carries TRBV14 and TRBJ1-1; 9 bases line up with TRBD1. Germline V lookup: CDR1 SGHDN, CDR2 FVKESK. J lost 0 bases, V lost 4 bases, and 15 bases had no gene match. The CDR3 runs to 19 residues. CDR3 in amino acids: CASSRSSGTGILMNTEAFF. The CDR3 DNA reads as TGTGCCAGCAGCCGTTCATCCGGGACAGGGATATTAATGAACACTGAAGCTTTCTTT.

In its sample, this clonotype was seen many times. The chain carries TRBV19 and TRBJ2-1; no definite D call. V was cut by 3 bases and J by 6 bases, with 9 bases left in between. Germline V gives CDR1 LNHDA, CDR2 SQIVND (reference sequence). The CDR3 has 13 amino acids. CDR3 sequence reads: CASSIFPRNEQFF. The CDR3 bases are TGTGCCAGTAGTATTTTCCCCCGCAATGAGCAGTTCTTC.

Comments on this clonotype: Just one base apart from a much larger clone, this may be a read error. The chain has TRBV28 and TRBJ2-4; the D is unclear. The V and J ends lost 6 bases and 0 bases respectively, with 9 bases between them. The germline CDR1 and CDR2 sequences are MDHEN and SYDVKM. There are 14 residues in the CDR3. The CDR3 coding sequence is TGTGCCAGCAGCCCCACAGAAGCCAAAAACATTCAGTACTTC. Translated, it gives CASSPTEAKNIQYF.

The chain employs TRBV20-1 and TRBJ2-7; the match to TRBD1 covers 11 bases. Germline V gene data show CDR1 as DFQATT and CDR2 as SNEGSKA (reference sequence). There are 14 residues in the CDR3. The V segment lost 0 bases and the J segment 8 bases; nucleotides outside the gene matches: 6. DNA of the CDR3: TGCAGTGCTAGAGATCTGGGACAGGGGGATCAGCAGTACTTC. As protein: CSARDLGQGDQQYF.

Many counts were recorded for this clonotype. V gene TRBV7-9 combines with J gene TRBJ1-2, with D tentatively TRBD1 (5 bases). Germline CDR1 and CDR2: SEHNR and FQNEAQ (reference sequence). Trimming took 7 bases from V and 4 from J, leaving 25 bases between them. This CDR3 contains 17 residues. The DNA for the CDR3 is TGTGCCAGCATCCTTGGGGAGGGGAATAACCCCTCCTATGGCTACACCTTC. Amino acids: CASILGEGNNPSYGYTF.

This clonotype was observed at least ten times. V usage is TRBV6-5 and J usage is TRBJ1-1, with D unresolved. CDR3 length equals 13 residues. Trimming stripped 4 bases from V and 0 bases from J, with 6 bases between. Germline V CDR1 and CDR2: MNHEY, SVGAGI. The CDR3 region has the DNA TGTGCCAGCAGTTCGGAACTGAACACTGAAGCTTTCTTT. The encoded protein is CASSSELNTEAFF.

Of note for this clonotype: A read error may be the cause here, since a much bigger clone is one base away. This chain connects TRBV7-4 to TRBJ1-5; the D gene is possibly TRBD1 (5 bases). This CDR3 comprises 17 residues. V was cut by 10 bases and J by 5 bases, with 27 bases left in between. Per the germline V gene, CDR1 is SGHVT and CDR2 is SQSDAQ. The CDR3 reads CANSFFLGPRGDQPQHF. CDR3 DNA: TGTGCCAACAGTTTCTTCTTGGGGCCGCGGGGGGATCAGCCCCAGCATTTT.